These 19 T cell receptor beta chains were sequenced from one sample in a study of T cells expressing NK-cell markers. Reprocessing the 5' RACE reads, TCRdb reports a single entry for every CDR3 protein and omits DNA. This sample's table has about 460,000 distinct CDR3 sequences. Sequenced sample: blood T cells: a sorted CD56 or NKG2C T cell subset, CD4+ or CD8+ T cells, or bulk PBMC T cells (not recorded which). Receptor source: a woman in her 50s in good health.

The chain combines TRBV20-1 with TRBJ2-2; TCRdb returns TRBD1, unconfirmable since there is no DNA. CDR3 length: 15 residues. Per germline, CDR1 DFQATT and CDR2 SNEGSKA (reference sequence). CDR3 residues: CSARDSSRGTGELFF.

This sequence joins TRBV7-7 and TRBJ2-5; TCRdb indicates TRBD2, and absent DNA this call remains unverified. Germline V gene data show CDR1 as SSHAT and CDR2 as FNYEAQ (reference sequence). CDR3 length equals 14 residues. The CDR3: CASSSLAIQETQYF.

The V and J genes are TRBV10-3 and TRBJ2-2. CDR3 size: 14 residues. The germline gives CDR1 ENHRY, CDR2 SYGVKD. Here the CDR3 reads CAINAGVNTGELFF.

The chain's CDR3 is CSARDPSGDGYTF. The V call is TRBV20-1, the J call TRBJ1-2. Germline V CDR1 and CDR2: DFQATT, SNEGSKA (reference sequence). This CDR3 comprises 13 residues.

V gene TRBV5-1 combines with J gene TRBJ2-3; checking the TCRdb D call of TRBD2 is not possible without DNA. There are 18 residues in the CDR3. Germline V gene data show CDR1 as SGHRS and CDR2 as YFSETQ. CDR3 residues: CASSLTLRAGPSTDTQYF. The entire variable domain, with the rest obtained from reference TRBV5-1 and TRBJ2-3, is as follows: KAGVTQTPRYLIKTRGQQVTLSCSPISGHRSVSWYQQTPGQGLQFLFEYFSETQRNKGNFPGRFSGRQFSNSRSEMNVSTLELGDSALYLCASSLTLRAGPSTDTQYFGPGTRLTVL.

The chain couples TRBV7-8 to TRBJ2-5. Germline CDR1 reads SGHVS; CDR2 reads FQNEAQ. CDR3 length: 13 amino acids. The CDR3 is CASSTLIQETQYF.

The chain joins TRBV6-6 to TRBJ1-2; TCRdb selects TRBD1, and the lack of DNA leaves this call unchecked. This CDR3 contains 15 residues. CDR1 is MNHNY and CDR2 is SVGAGI in the germline V gene (reference sequence). The chain's CDR3 is CASSKTGLEGYGYTF.

The V and J genes are TRBV3-1 and TRBJ1-6. Germline CDR1 is LGHDT and CDR2 is YNNKEL (reference sequence). This CDR3 has 15 residues. The CDR3 sequence is CASSQDGGENSPPHF.

The J gene is TRBJ2-3, the V gene TRBV12-3 or TRBV12-4; TCRdb's D gene call, TRBD1, goes unchecked for lack of DNA. This CDR3 contains 15 residues. Here the CDR3 reads CASSLPGQGTDTQYF.

This sequence joins TRBV6-2 or TRBV6-3 and TRBJ2-3; TCRdb indicates TRBD1, and absent DNA this call remains unverified. There are 14 residues in the CDR3. In germline, CDR1 is MNHEY, CDR2 SVGEGT. CDR3 in amino acids: CATKRGSLEDTQYF.

The chain combines TRBV29-1 with TRBJ2-1; TCRdb names TRBD2, which stays unverified in the absence of DNA. This CDR3 has 11 amino acids. Germline-derived CDR1 and CDR2 are SQVTM and ANQGSEA. CDR3 amino acids: CSVEADLEQFF.

V and J are TRBV5-1 and TRBJ2-7. Germline CDR1 is SGHRS and CDR2 is YFSETQ. The length of the CDR3 is 11 residues. The CDR3 loop reads CASSGDGEQYF.

The chain employs TRBV7-6 and TRBJ2-3. Germline V CDR1 and CDR2: SGHVS, FNYEAQ. The CDR3 totals 15 residues. The CDR3 loop is CASSLGAGGPVTQYF.

The J gene is TRBJ2-2, the V gene TRBV5-1. Germline CDR1 and CDR2: SGHRS and YFSETQ. The CDR3 contains 13 residues. The CDR3 loop is CASSRGWAGELFF. Supplemented by reference TRBV5-1 and TRBJ2-2, the full variable domain reads KAGVTQTPRYLIKTRGQQVTLSCSPISGHRSVSWYQQTPGQGLQFLFEYFSETQRNKGNFPGRFSGRQFSNSRSEMNVSTLELGDSALYLCASSRGWAGELFFGEGSRLTVL.

The chain uses TRBV29-1 and TRBJ2-3; TCRdb lists TRBD1, though no DNA is available to test this call. CDR3 size: 13 residues. In germline, CDR1 is SQVTM, CDR2 ANQGSEA. The CDR3 spells CSVGVGETDTQYF.

The J gene is TRBJ1-5, the V gene TRBV3-1. CDR1 LGHDT and CDR2 YNNKEL come from the germline V gene (reference sequence). The CDR3 sequence is 14 residues long. CDR3 loop: CASSQYAGNQPQHF.

This chain joins TRBV7-2 and TRBJ2-1; checking the TCRdb D call of TRBD2 is not possible without DNA. Per germline, CDR1 SGHTA and CDR2 FQGNSA. The CDR3 sequence is 17 residues long. The CDR3 sequence is CASSSIGTSLLLNEQFF. Looking up the rest from reference TRBV7-2 and TRBJ2-1 gives the full variable domain: GAGVSQSPSNKVTEKGKDVELRCDPISGHTALYWYRQSLGQGLEFLIYFQGNSAPDKSGLPSDRFSAERTGGSVSTLTIQRTQQEDSAVYLCASSSIGTSLLLNEQFFGPGTRLTVL.

The chain recombines TRBV6-1 with TRBJ1-4; the TRBD1 assignment by TCRdb is unverifiable without DNA. The CDR3 extends over 14 amino acids. The germline V gene encodes CDR1 MNHNS and CDR2 SASEGT. The CDR3 here is CASSRQGSNEKLFF.

The chain employs TRBV12-3 or TRBV12-4 and TRBJ2-5; TCRdb's assignment of TRBD1 cannot be checked, as there is no DNA. The CDR3 totals 15 residues. CDR3 residues: CASSMTGAGGETQYF.